The 20 T cell receptor beta chains listed next were all sequenced from one sample in a study of tumor and adjacent non-tumor tissue in lung cancer. A modified ARM-PCR protocol with three rounds of nested PCR amplified TCRbeta. Each CDR3 protein is one row after TCRdb ran MiXCR on the multiplex PCR reads. The data contain 100,000 or so distinct CDR3 sequences, 60% to 80% of them seen just once; the ten biggest clones take up about 19%. RNA was extracted from bulk tissue without any cell sorting. This non-tumor lung sample came from over 3 cm beyond the tumor edge. The sequencing sample was made of distant non-tumor lung tissue. The receptors were gathered from a man aged 25 to 45 with non-small cell lung cancer.

This clonotype has a handful of counts. One end of the junction is discordant with germline, which a read error may explain. V and J are TRBV11-3 and TRBJ2-3; D perhaps matches TRBD2 (6 bases). This CDR3 is 15 amino acids long. The germline gives CDR1 SGHNT, CDR2 YENEEA. The CDR3 sequence: CASSLGRTFTDTQYF. Here the CDR3 DNA reads TGTGCTAGCAGCTTAGGGAGGACTTTCACAGATACGCAGTATTTT.

The chain recombines TRBV5-6 with TRBJ1-5; D not resolved. The CDR3 extends over 16 amino acids. With 7 bases removed from V and 0 bases from J, the gap between germline ends came to 17 bases. Germline CDR1 is SGHDT and CDR2 is YYEEEE. DNA of the CDR3: TGTGCCAGCGTCTTGAACAGCGAAAGTAGCAATCAGCCCCAGCATTTT. Translated, it gives CASVLNSESSNQPQHF.

The V and J genes are TRBV12-3 or TRBV12-4 and TRBJ2-7; possible D gene TRBD1, 6 bases. The CDR3 spans 13 residues. V lost 4 bases, J lost 10 bases, and 17 bases lay in between. For the CDR3, the DNA is TGTGCCAGCAGTTGGGTCAGGGGCTACAAACAGTACTTC. Translated: CASSWVRGYKQYF.

With regard to this clonotype: Being one base from a much bigger clone, this may be a read error. The genes are TRBV4-1 and TRBJ2-5, with 12 positions matching TRBD2. Germline V gene lookup returns CDR1 MGHRA and CDR2 YSYEKL. J was trimmed by 5 bases and V by 4 bases; bases with no gene match: 8. The CDR3 runs 16 residues. DNA for the CDR3: TGCGCCAGCAGCCTGTGGCTAGCGGGGGGGAAGGAGACCCAGTACTTC. Protein sequence: CASSLWLAGGKETQYF.

Concerning this clonotype: A clone one base away is much larger, so this may be a read error. The V and J genes are TRBV29-1 and TRBJ2-5; the D gene is possibly TRBD1 (6 bases). This CDR3 contains 14 residues. Germline V gives CDR1 SQVTM, CDR2 ANQGSEA. The ends were cut back, 4 bases at V and 10 bases at J, with 22 bases in the middle. The CDR3 sequence: CSVVPPNREKIQYF. The DNA for the CDR3 is TGCAGCGTTGTCCCCCCCAACAGGGAAAAGATCCAGTACTTC. The full variable domain, completed using reference TRBV29-1 and TRBJ2-5, is SAVISQKPSRDICQRGTSLTIQCQVDSQVTMMFWYRQQPGQSLTLIATANQGSEATYESGFVIDKFPISRPNLTFSTLTVSNMSPEDSSIYLCSVVPPNREKIQYFGPGTRLLVL.

The chain recombines TRBV29-1 with TRBJ1-1; 8 bases match TRBD1. The J segment lost 11 bases and the V segment lost 1 base, leaving 12 bases of the junction unmatched. This CDR3 has 14 residues. Germline assignment: CDR1 SQVTM and CDR2 ANQGSEA. DNA for the CDR3: TGCAGCGTTGAAGGACAGGGGCTTGGGATTGAGGCTTTCTTT. This codes for CSVEGQGLGIEAFF.

This clonotype was counted a single time. The V call is TRBV5-6, the J call TRBJ1-1; D may be TRBD1 (6 bases). This CDR3 is 15 amino acids long. V shed 6 bases and J shed 4 bases, with 19 bases lying between them. The germline CDR1 and CDR2 sequences are SGHDT and YYEEEE. The CDR3 DNA is TGTGCCAGCAACTTCGGAACAGGGTTGGGCACTGAAGCTTTCTTT. Protein: CASNFGTGLGTEAFF.

About this clonotype: A read error may produce the germline difference seen at one junction end. V is TRBV7-2 and J is TRBJ1-1; weak D call: TRBD1 (5 bases). The CDR3 consists of 14 residues. CDR1 SGHTA and CDR2 FQGNSA come from the germline V gene. The CDR3 DNA follows: TGTGTCAGCAGCCAGTCTCAGGGAGTCACTGAAGCTTTCTTT. This encodes CVSSQSQGVTEAFF.

This chain joins TRBV20-1 and TRBJ2-3, with D tentatively TRBD2 (5 bases). This CDR3 is 13 amino acids long. Trimming removed 5 bases at V and 7 bases at J, with 16 bases between. The germline gives CDR1 DFQATT, CDR2 SNEGSKA (reference sequence). This CDR3 reads CSAPNSVSYTQYF. CDR3 sequence (DNA): TGCAGTGCTCCCAATAGCGTAAGCTATACGCAGTATTTT.

Comments on this clonotype: This may arise from a read error, as a much more abundant clone is one base away. The chain uses TRBV5-5 and TRBJ1-2, with D perhaps matching TRBD1 (5 bases). Germline CDR1 is SGHKS and CDR2 is YYEKEE (reference sequence). The CDR3 covers 15 residues. Trimming removed 0 bases at V and 1 base at J, with 10 bases between. CDR3 DNA sequence: TGTGCCAGCAGCTTGGACCCTGGGGGTAACTATGGCTACACCTTC. Its protein product is CASSLDPGGNYGYTF.

As for this clonotype: The conserved closing phenylalanine or tryptophan is absent in this CDR3, likely reflecting a read error. The DNA is omitted, as the CDR3 cannot be located on it reliably, and the CDR3 follows TCRdb's listing. The rearrangement joins TRBV7-9 to TRBJ2-1; the DNA was not compared with TRBD2, the D call given in the table. The germline gives CDR1 SEHNR, CDR2 FQNEAQ (reference sequence). Including both end residues, the CDR3 is 13 amino acids long. CDR3 sequence: CASSLENGRAQRL.

On this clonotype: This may come from a read error, since a much larger clone is one base off. V gene TRBV6-5 combines with J gene TRBJ1-3, with D hard to call. The CDR3 runs 14 residues. Per germline, CDR1 MNHEY and CDR2 SVGAGI. In nucleotides, the CDR3 is TGTGCCAGCAGTTACTCCTACAGTGGAAAAACCATATATTTT. This translates into CASSYSYSGKTIYF.

A word on this clonotype: Possible read error: a much larger clone is one base away. DNA of the CDR3: TGTGCCATCAAAGCCGGCCTAGCGGGGGGGCCTTCCGAGCGGTACTTC. Translated, it gives CAIKAGLAGGPSERYF. The gene calls are TRBV10-3 and TRBJ2-7; 12 positions agree with TRBD2. Per germline, CDR1 ENHRY and CDR2 SYGVKD. The CDR3 covers 16 residues.

This CDR3 is CSGPSGGLNELFF. The CDR3 region has the DNA TGCAGTGGTCCTAGCGGGGGGTTAAATGAACTGTTCTTC. This chain links TRBV20-1 with TRBJ2-1, with 11 bases that match TRBD2. The CDR3 contains 13 residues. Germline CDR1 and CDR2: DFQATT and SNEGSKA (reference sequence). Germline trimming cut 7 bases from V and 15 bases from J; bases unmatched to any gene: 14.

About this clonotype: One base away lies a much larger clone, so this may be a sequencing read error. The J gene is TRBJ2-7, the V gene TRBV13; 7 nucleotides agree with TRBD2. Germline V lookup: CDR1 PRHDT, CDR2 FYEKMQ (reference sequence). The CDR3 has 13 residues. V dropped 5 bases and J dropped 5; count of bases not matched to a gene: 6. The CDR3 reads CASSRGLVHEQYF. The DNA of the CDR3 is TGTGCCAGCAGCCGAGGACTAGTCCACGAGCAGTACTTC.

On this clonotype: Its ends do not fully match the called genes, so a read error is possible. Here the CDR3 reads CCATTGGWGNQPQHF. CDR3 coding DNA: TGCTGTGCAACGACAGGGGGCTGGGGTAATCAGCCCCAGCATTTT. The chain carries TRBV20-1 and TRBJ1-5, with TRBD1 identical over 10 bases. Germline lookup yields CDR1 DFQATT and CDR2 SNEGSKA (reference sequence). The CDR3 is 15 residues long.

This rearrangement joins TRBV4-2 to TRBJ1-2, with TRBD1 identical over 10 bases. V trimming: 4 bases; J trimming: 5 bases; junction bases outside the gene matches: 7. The germline gives CDR1 LGHNA, CDR2 YNFKEQ. The CDR3 has 15 amino acids. CDR3 residues: CASSRGQGGMYGYTF. The CDR3 bases are TGTGCCAGCAGCCGAGGACAGGGGGGGATGTATGGCTACACCTTC.

As regards this clonotype: Compared with germline, one end of the junction differs, possibly owing to a read error. This sequence joins TRBV12-3 or TRBV12-4 and TRBJ2-1; D call uncertain. The CDR3 totals 13 residues. The CDR3 DNA reads as TGTACCAGCAGTTTTGTCTCTTATAATGAGCAGTTCTTC. Its protein product is CTSSFVSYNEQFF.

CDR3 DNA: TGTGCCAGCAGCACCACACATGACAATGAGCAGTTCTTC. Translation: CASSTTHDNEQFF. The V and J genes are TRBV11-3 and TRBJ2-1, with unresolved D. The germline V and J ends were trimmed by 5 bases and 5 bases, with 10 bases remaining between them. The V gene's germline CDR1 is SGHNT and CDR2 YENEEA. The CDR3 spans 13 residues. The full variable domain, with the rest looked up from reference TRBV11-3 and TRBJ2-1, is EAGVVQSPRYKIIEKKQPVAFWCNPISGHNTLYWYLQNLGQGPELLIRYENEEAVDDSQLPKDRFSAERLKGVDSTLKIQPAELGDSAVYLCASSTTHDNEQFFGPGTRLTVL.

This clonotype has more than one count but fewer than ten. Just one base apart from a much larger clone, this may be a read error. The gene calls are TRBV20-1 and TRBJ1-2; 9 bases align to TRBD1. Germline loops: CDR1 DFQATT, CDR2 SNEGSKA (reference sequence). The CDR3 runs 13 residues. The CDR3 DNA follows: TGCAGTGCTAGTACAGGGGGCGGCTATGGCCACACCTTC. The encoded protein is CSASTGGGYGHTF.